The entry below gives a single TCR beta chain sequence along with its context. TCRdb's copy holds only in-frame clones and misses some; the assay was immunoSEQ multiplex PCR. The data contain 200,000 to 250,000 clones, over 75% of them singletons. These data are taken from a study of blood T cell repertoires in COVID-19. For the study at large: The United States, Italy and Spain supplied acute and convalescent COVID-19 samples.

V lost 5 bases to trimming and J lost 4 bases, with 11 bases between them. CDR1 is SGHTA and CDR2 is FQGNSA in the germline V gene. The length of the CDR3 is 13 residues. This clonotype was obtained from a woman in her 70s with COVID-19, enrolled during active disease. V is TRBV7-2 and J is TRBJ1-2, with D perhaps TRBD1 (6 bases). The specimen sequenced was peripheral blood. The CDR3 sequence is CASSRQVGYGYTF. The CDR3 DNA is TGTGCCAGCAGCCGACAGGTGGGCTATGGCTACACCTTC.